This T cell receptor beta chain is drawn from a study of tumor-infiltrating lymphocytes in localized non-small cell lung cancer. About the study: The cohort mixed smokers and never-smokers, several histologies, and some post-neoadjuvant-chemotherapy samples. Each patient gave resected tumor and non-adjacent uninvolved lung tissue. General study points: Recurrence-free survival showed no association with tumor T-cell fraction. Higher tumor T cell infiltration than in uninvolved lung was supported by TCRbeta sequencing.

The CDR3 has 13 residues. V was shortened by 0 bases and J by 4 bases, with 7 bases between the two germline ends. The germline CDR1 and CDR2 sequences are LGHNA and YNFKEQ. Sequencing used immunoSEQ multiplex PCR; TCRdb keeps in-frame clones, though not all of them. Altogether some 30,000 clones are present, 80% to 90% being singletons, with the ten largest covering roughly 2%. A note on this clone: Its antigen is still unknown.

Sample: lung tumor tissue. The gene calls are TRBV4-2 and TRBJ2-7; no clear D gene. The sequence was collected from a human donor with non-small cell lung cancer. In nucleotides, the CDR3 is TGTGCCAGCAGCCAAGATCTGGGGTACGAGCAGTACTTC. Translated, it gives CASSQDLGYEQYF.